What follows is one T cell receptor beta chain and its context. No antigen is known for it. The data were taken from a study of T cells expressing NK-cell markers. Looking at the study overall: Just one sequenced donor of eight was HCMV-seronegative, while seven were seropositive.

The CDR3 consists of 15 residues. The germline V gene encodes CDR1 SGHAT and CDR2 FQDESV (reference sequence). Notes on the study in general: HCMV specificity was not established for the expanded NKG2C+ T cell clones. The dominant NKG2C+ clonotypes represented roughly 1.0-7.5% of CD8+ T cells in six donors.

In generating TCR beta cDNA, 5'RACE template switching with UMIs was used. Following a re-call of the 5' RACE reads, TCRdb has one entry per CDR3 protein and lacks DNA. Here the sample table reports 550,000 to 600,000 distinct CDR3 sequences. The receptor was derived from a man younger than 35 in good health. The V gene is TRBV11-1, the J gene TRBJ2-4; TCRdb's D call of TRBD1 is untestable without DNA. Material for sequencing was blood T cells: a sorted CD56 or NKG2C T cell subset, CD4+ or CD8+ T cells, or bulk PBMC T cells (not recorded which). The CDR3 sequence is CASSLARGDQNIQYF.